This T cell receptor (beta chain) came from a study of T-cell reconstitution after alpha-beta-depleted transplantation in children. Study observations and caveats: The high TCRbeta diversity at day 60 in some patients came from surviving recipient T cells and thymic progenitors.

Trimming cost V 3 bases and J 4 bases, with 13 bases left between them. The CDR3 runs to 15 residues. The germline CDR1 and CDR2 sequences are LNHDA and SQIVND (reference sequence). About this clonotype: The antigen is not known.

A TCRbeta library incorporating unique molecular identifiers was prepared. TCRdb reprocessed the PCR reads via MiXCR and lists one record per CDR3 protein. The sample records 700,000 to 950,000 distinct CDR3 sequences, approximately 15% being singletons. This sequence joins TRBV19 and TRBJ2-1, with D possibly being TRBD2 (6 bases). Sequences were derived from PBMCs, mostly from graft donor cells, sampled 360 days after TCRalphabeta/CD19-depleted stem cell transplant. This receptor was taken from a male patient between 10 and 17 years old who had a stem cell transplant for acute lymphoblastic leukemia, so the T cells may come from the graft donor. The CDR3 coding sequence is TGTGCCAGTAGTATTGCCCAGCGGGCTTACAATGAGCAGTTCTTC. This codes for CASSIAQRAYNEQFF.